The present entry profiles one TCR beta chain with its context. Other DNA sequences of this sample code for an identical CDR3. The data were taken from a study of shared clonotypes between healthy human individuals. Method: immunoSEQ multiplex PCR; TCRdb's copy keeps in-frame clones and lacks some. The sample has about 2.5 million clones, 92% seen once. This CDR3 is built from 15 residues. The germline gives CDR1 SGHRS, CDR2 YFSETQ. V lost 0 bases and J lost 5, with 14 bases in between. The rearrangement links TRBV5-1 to TRBJ2-5; perhaps D is TRBD1 or TRBD2 (6 bases each). The sample was naive CD4+ T cells from PBMCs. Specified subset: CD45RA+ positively selected. This TCR came from a man between 18 and 29 years old in good health. Some clones in this sample may be carry-over from other donors' samples. The CDR3 spells CASSLVPGAGETQYF. DNA of the CDR3: TGCGCCAGCAGCTTGGTCCCGGGGGCCGGGGAGACCCAGTACTTC.